Presented here are 16 T cell receptor beta chains from one specimen sequenced in a study of control samples from healthy donors and cancer patients. Here immunoSEQ multiplex PCR was the method, and the copy in TCRdb shows in-frame clones only, minus some. Among some 140,000 clones listed, 80% to 95% were seen once. Sequencing input: blood. The receptor set was obtained from a man aged 30 to 45 in good health.

The rearrangement joins TRBV28 to TRBJ2-5; 7 bases match TRBD2. Germline loops: CDR1 MDHEN, CDR2 SYDVKM. The CDR3 totals 16 residues. Germline trimming cut 5 bases from V and 6 bases from J; bases unmatched to any gene: 15. This chain's CDR3 is CASSLGLAGDGKTQYF. CDR3 coding DNA: TGTGCCAGCAGTCTAGGACTGGCGGGAGATGGCAAGACCCAGTACTTC.

The chain links TRBV7-6 to TRBJ1-1, with 8 bases identical to TRBD1. The CDR3 sequence is 16 residues long. V lost 2 bases, J lost 0 bases, and 5 bases stayed unmatched. CDR1 is SGHVS, CDR2 FNYEAQ, per germline. The DNA of the CDR3 is TGTGCCAGCAGCTTAACGACAGGGGCCCTGAACACTGAAGCTTTCTTT. Amino acid sequence: CASSLTTGALNTEAFF.

This clone was observed a few times. The rearrangement uses TRBV10-3 and TRBJ2-7; 8 nucleotides align to TRBD2. CDR3 size: 15 residues. V shed 2 bases, J shed 3 bases, and the junction held 6 bases outside the gene matches. Germline values: CDR1 ENHRY, CDR2 SYGVKD. CDR3 sequence (DNA): TGTGCCATCAGTGAGCGGTCTAGCGGGCGCTACGAGCAGTACTTC. This sequence encodes CAISERSSGRYEQYF.

This sequence joins TRBV18 and TRBJ1-2, with D uncertain. The CDR3 consists of 14 residues. The V end was cut by 0 bases, the J end by 2 bases, with 7 bases between. CDR1 and CDR2 from the germline V gene are KGHSH and LQKENI. CDR3 loop: CASSPPVLNYGYTF. The CDR3 DNA reads TGTGCCAGCTCACCACCAGTTCTCAACTATGGCTACACCTTC. Full variable domain (rest looked up from reference TRBV18 and TRBJ1-2): NAGVMQNPRHLVRRRGQEARLRCSPMKGHSHVYWYRQLPEEGLKFMVYLQKENIIDESGMPKERFSAEFPKEGPSILRIQQVVRGDSAAYFCASSPPVLNYGYTFGSGTRLTVV.

Only one count was recorded for this clone. The chain links TRBV5-6 to TRBJ1-1; 12 bases fit TRBD1. The CDR3 contains 16 residues. J lost 5 bases, V lost 0 bases, and 5 bases had no gene match. Germline assignment: CDR1 SGHDT and CDR2 YYEEEE. The CDR3 sequence is CASSLEGQGAGTEAFF. Here the CDR3 DNA reads TGTGCCAGCAGCTTGGAGGGACAGGGGGCTGGGACTGAAGCTTTCTTT.

The chain recombines TRBV3-1 (or the pseudogene TRBV3-2) with TRBJ2-5; D might be TRBD1 or TRBD2, each matching 5 bases. Germline lookup yields CDR1 LGHDT and CDR2 YNNKEL (reference sequence). The CDR3 runs to 16 residues. V dropped 1 base and J dropped 4 bases, with 16 bases sitting between them. The CDR3: CASSQGMGVGAETQYF. The CDR3, as DNA: TGTGCCAGCAGCCAAGGTATGGGAGTTGGGGCAGAGACCCAGTACTTC.

The rearrangement links TRBV5-6 to TRBJ1-4, with D unresolved. The germline gives CDR1 SGHDT, CDR2 YYEEEE. This CDR3 is 13 amino acids long. The V end lost 5 bases, the J end lost 10 bases, and 15 bases lay between the germline ends. CDR3 nucleotides: TGTGCCAGCAGGTCGTCCCAGGTGGGAAAACTGTTTTTT. It translates to CASRSSQVGKLFF. Filled out from reference TRBV5-6 and TRBJ1-4, the complete variable domain reads DAGVTQSPTHLIKTRGQQVTLRCSPKSGHDTVSWYQQALGQGPQFIFQYYEEEERQRGNFPDRFSGHQFPNYSSELNVNALLLGDSALYLCASRSSQVGKLFFGSGTQLSVL.

V and J are TRBV11-2 and TRBJ2-1; D perhaps matches TRBD2 (6 bases). V gave up 5 bases and J gave up 0 bases, with 14 bases separating them. The CDR3 sequence is 16 residues long. Germline CDR1 SGHAT, CDR2 FQNNGV. The CDR3 DNA reads TGTGCCAGCAGCCGACTGGCGGGGAGCTCCTACAATGAGCAGTTCTTC. Translation gives CASSRLAGSSYNEQFF.

The CDR3 loop reads CASSFLSVGQYNSPLHF. CDR3 DNA sequence: TGTGCCAGCAGTTTTTTGTCGGTGGGGCAGTATAATTCACCCCTCCACTTT. The chain carries TRBV27 and TRBJ1-6; D might be TRBD1 (5 bases). Trimming took 3 bases from V and 4 from J, leaving 16 bases between them. This CDR3 is 17 amino acids long. The germline gives CDR1 MNHEY, CDR2 SMNVEV (reference sequence).

The CDR3 DNA sequence: TGTGCCAGCAGCTTAGCGCTAGGACACCTGAACACTGAAGCTTTCTTT. This codes for CASSLALGHLNTEAFF. The gene calls are TRBV11-1 and TRBJ1-1; tentatively, D is TRBD1 (5 bases). CDR1 is SGHAT, CDR2 FQDESV, per germline (reference sequence). Trimming left V 0 bases short and J 0 bases short, with 11 bases between. CDR3 length: 16 residues. Combining the CDR3 with reference TRBV11-1 and TRBJ1-1 gives the whole variable domain EAEVAQSPRYKITEKSQAVAFWCDPISGHATLYWYRQILGQGPELLVQFQDESVVDDSQLPKDRFSAERLKGVDSTLKIQPAELGDSAMYLCASSLALGHLNTEAFFGQGTRLTVV.

The chain couples TRBV27 to TRBJ1-2, with D perhaps TRBD1 (5 bases). The CDR3 contains 15 residues. Germline V gene lookup returns CDR1 MNHEY and CDR2 SMNVEV (reference sequence). The V gene lost 3 bases and the J gene lost 0 bases, with 11 bases spanning the gap. The CDR3 DNA sequence: TGTGCCAGCAGTTTTACAGGTGGGGCTAACTATGGCTACACCTTC. This encodes CASSFTGGANYGYTF.

The V and J genes are TRBV29-1 and TRBJ2-3; a possible D gene is TRBD2 (6 bases). The CDR3 has 14 amino acids. Trimming took 4 bases from V and 1 from J, leaving 12 bases between them. Germline CDR1 is SQVTM and CDR2 is ANQGSEA. CDR3 sequence (DNA): TGCAGCGTTGGAGGGGCTAGCGGCACAGATACGCAGTATTTT. Protein: CSVGGASGTDTQYF.

The chain is built from TRBV6-5 and TRBJ2-7, with D uncertain. The germline V and J ends were trimmed by 0 bases and 4 bases, with 7 bases remaining between them. Germline CDR1 reads MNHEY; CDR2 reads SVGAGI. The CDR3 has 13 amino acids. The CDR3: CASSYSLRYEQYF. CDR3 nucleotides: TGTGCCAGCAGTTACTCGTTGAGATACGAGCAGTACTTC.

This clone came up once. The CDR3: CASSLGQGPYEQYF. The DNA of the CDR3 is TGTGCCAGCAGCTTGGGGCAGGGGCCCTACGAGCAGTACTTC. The gene calls are TRBV5-6 and TRBJ2-7, with D tentatively TRBD1 (6 bases). This CDR3 has 14 residues. The germline gives CDR1 SGHDT, CDR2 YYEEEE. V was trimmed by 0 bases and J by 2 bases, leaving 9 bases between them.

This chain connects TRBV30 to TRBJ1-6; D unclear. The CDR3 spans 14 residues. Germline V CDR1 and CDR2: GTSNPN, SVGIG (reference sequence). Between the trimmed V and J ends, which lost 4 bases and 10 bases, there was a span of 17 bases. The CDR3 loop is CAWKADWGVSPLHF. In DNA form, the CDR3 reads TGTGCCTGGAAGGCGGACTGGGGTGTATCACCCCTCCACTTT.

This chain links TRBV2 with TRBJ2-1, with 9 positions matching TRBD1. V trimming: 4 bases; J trimming: 0 bases; junction bases outside the gene matches: 7. The CDR3 length is 17 residues. The germline gives CDR1 SNHLY, CDR2 FYNNEI. Here the CDR3 DNA reads TGTGCCAGCAGTGGGGGACAGGGTATTTTCTCCTACAATGAGCAGTTCTTC. This codes for CASSGGQGIFSYNEQFF.